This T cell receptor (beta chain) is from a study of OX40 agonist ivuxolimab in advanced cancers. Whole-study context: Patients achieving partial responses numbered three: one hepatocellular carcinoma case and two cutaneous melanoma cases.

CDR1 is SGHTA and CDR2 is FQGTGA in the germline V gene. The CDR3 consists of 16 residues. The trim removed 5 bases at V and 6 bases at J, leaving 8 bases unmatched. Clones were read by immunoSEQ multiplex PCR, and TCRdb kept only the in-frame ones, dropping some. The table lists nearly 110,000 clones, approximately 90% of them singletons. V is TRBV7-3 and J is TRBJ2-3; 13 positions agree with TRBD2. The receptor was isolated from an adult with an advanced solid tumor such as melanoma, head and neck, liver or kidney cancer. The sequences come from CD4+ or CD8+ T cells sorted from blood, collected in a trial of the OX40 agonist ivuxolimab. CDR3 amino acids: CASSPRTSGSGDTQYF. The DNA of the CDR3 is TGTGCCAGCAGCCCCCGGACTAGCGGGAGTGGCGATACGCAGTATTTT.